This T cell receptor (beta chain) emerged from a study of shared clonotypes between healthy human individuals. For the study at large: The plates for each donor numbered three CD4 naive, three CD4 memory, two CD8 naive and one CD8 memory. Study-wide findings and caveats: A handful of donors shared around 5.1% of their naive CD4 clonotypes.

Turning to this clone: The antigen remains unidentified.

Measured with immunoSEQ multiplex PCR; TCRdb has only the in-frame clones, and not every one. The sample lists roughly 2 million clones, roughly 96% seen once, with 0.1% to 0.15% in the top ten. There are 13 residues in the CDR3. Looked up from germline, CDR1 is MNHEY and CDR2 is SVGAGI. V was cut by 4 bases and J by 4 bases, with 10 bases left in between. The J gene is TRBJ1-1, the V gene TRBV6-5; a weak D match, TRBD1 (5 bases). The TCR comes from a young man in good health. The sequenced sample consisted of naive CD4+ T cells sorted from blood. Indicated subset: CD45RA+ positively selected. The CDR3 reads CASSLRRGTEAFF. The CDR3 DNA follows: TGTGCCAGCAGTTTAAGAAGGGGCACTGAAGCTTTCTTT.